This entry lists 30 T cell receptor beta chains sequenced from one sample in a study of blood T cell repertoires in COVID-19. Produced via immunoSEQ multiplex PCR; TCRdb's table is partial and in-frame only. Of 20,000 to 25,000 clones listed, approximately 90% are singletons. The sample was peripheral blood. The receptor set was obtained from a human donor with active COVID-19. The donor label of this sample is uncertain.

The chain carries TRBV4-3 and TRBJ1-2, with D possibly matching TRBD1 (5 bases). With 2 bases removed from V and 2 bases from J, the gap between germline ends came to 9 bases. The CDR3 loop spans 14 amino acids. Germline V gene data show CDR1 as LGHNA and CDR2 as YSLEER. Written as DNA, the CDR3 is TGCGCCAGCAGCCAATATTCAGGGAACTATGGCTACACCTTC. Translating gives CASSQYSGNYGYTF.

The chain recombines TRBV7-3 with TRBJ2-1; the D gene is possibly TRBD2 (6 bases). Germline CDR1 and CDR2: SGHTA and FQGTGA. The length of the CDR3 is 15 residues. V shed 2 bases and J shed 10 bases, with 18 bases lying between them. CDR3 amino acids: CASSLSRGSGYEQFF. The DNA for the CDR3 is TGTGCCAGCAGCTTATCACGCGGAAGCGGGTACGAGCAGTTCTTC.

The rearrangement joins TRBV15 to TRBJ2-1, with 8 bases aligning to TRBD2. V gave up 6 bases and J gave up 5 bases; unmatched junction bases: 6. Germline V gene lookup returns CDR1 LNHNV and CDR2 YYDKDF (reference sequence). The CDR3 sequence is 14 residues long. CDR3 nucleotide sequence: TGTGCCACCAGGCCGACTAGCGCCGACAATGAGCAGTTCTTC. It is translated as CATRPTSADNEQFF.

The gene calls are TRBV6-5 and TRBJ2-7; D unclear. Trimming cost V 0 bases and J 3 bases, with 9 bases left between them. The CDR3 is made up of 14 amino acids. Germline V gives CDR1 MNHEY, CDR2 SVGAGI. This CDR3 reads CASSYSTPGYEQYF. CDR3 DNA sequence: TGTGCCAGCAGTTACTCGACGCCGGGCTACGAGCAGTACTTC.

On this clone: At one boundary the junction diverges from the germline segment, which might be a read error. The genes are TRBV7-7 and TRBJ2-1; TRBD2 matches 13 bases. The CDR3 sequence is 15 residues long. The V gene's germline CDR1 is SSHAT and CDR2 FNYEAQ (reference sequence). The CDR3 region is CASSQGLAGSNEQFF. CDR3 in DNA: TGTGCTAGCAGCCAGGGACTAGCGGGATCAAATGAGCAGTTCTTC.

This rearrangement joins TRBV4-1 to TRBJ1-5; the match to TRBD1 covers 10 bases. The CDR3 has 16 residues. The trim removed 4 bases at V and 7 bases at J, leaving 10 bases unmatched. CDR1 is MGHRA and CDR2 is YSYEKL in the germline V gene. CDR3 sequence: CASSLRDRGRGQPQHF. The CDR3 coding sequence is TGCGCCAGCAGCCTTAGGGACAGGGGACGTGGGCAGCCCCAGCATTTT.

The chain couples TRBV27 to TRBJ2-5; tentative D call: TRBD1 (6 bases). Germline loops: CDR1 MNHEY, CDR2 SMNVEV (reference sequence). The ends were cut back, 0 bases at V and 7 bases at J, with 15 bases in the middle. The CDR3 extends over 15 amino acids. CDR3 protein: CASSLSNRARGTQYF. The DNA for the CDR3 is TGTGCCAGCAGTTTATCTAACAGGGCCCGCGGGACCCAGTACTTC.

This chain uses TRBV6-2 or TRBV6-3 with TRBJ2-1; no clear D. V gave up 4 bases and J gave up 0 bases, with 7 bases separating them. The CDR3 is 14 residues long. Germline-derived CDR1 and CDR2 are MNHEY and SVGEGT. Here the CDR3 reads CASSLMSSYNEQFF. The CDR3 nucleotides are TGTGCCAGCAGTTTGATGAGCTCCTACAATGAGCAGTTCTTC.

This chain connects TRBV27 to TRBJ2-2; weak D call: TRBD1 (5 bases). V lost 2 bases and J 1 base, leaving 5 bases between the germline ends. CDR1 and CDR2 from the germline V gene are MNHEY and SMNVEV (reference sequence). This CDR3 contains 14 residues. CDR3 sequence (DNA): TGTGCCAGCAGTTTAGGACAGAACACCGGGGAGCTGTTTTTT. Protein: CASSLGQNTGELFF.

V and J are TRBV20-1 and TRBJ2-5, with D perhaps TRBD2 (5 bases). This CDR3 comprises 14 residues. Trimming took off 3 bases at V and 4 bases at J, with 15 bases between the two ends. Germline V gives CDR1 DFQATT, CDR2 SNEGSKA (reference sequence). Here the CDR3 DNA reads TGCAGTGCTAGTGGACGGACTGTAAGAGAGACCCAGTACTTC. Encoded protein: CSASGRTVRETQYF.

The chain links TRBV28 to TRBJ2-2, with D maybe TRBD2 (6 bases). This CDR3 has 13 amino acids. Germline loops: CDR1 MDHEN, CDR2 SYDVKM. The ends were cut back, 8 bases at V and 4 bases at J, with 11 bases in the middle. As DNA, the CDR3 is TGTGCCAGCCGACCTAGCGCCACCGGGGAGCTGTTTTTT. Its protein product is CASRPSATGELFF.

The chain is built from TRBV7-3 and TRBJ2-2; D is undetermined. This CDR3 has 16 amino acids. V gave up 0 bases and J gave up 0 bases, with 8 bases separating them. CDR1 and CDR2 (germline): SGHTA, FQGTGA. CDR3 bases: TGTGCCAGCAGCTTAACCGCGGTCGCGAACACCGGGGAGCTGTTTTTT. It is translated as CASSLTAVANTGELFF.

The CDR3 region is CAWRRGRQPGYGYTF. CDR3 sequence (DNA): TGTGCCTGGAGACGAGGCCGACAGCCTGGCTATGGCTACACCTTC. The chain is built from TRBV30 and TRBJ1-2, with D perhaps TRBD1 (5 bases). CDR3 size: 15 residues. The germline gives CDR1 GTSNPN, CDR2 SVGIG (reference sequence). Trimming removed 3 bases from V and 4 bases from J, with 18 bases in between. Filled out from reference TRBV30 and TRBJ1-2, the complete variable domain reads SQTIHQWPATLVQPVGSPLSLECTVEGTSNPNLYWYRQAAGRGLQLLFYSVGIGQISSEVPQNLSASRPQDRQFILSSKKLLLSDSGFYLCAWRRGRQPGYGYTFGSGTRLTVV.

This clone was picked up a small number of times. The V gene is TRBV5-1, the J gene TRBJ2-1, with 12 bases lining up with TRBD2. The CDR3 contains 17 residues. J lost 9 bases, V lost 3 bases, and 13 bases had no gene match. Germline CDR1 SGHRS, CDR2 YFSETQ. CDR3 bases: TGCGCCAGCAGCTGGGGGACTAGCGGGCCCACGGGGGGTGAGCAGTTCTTC. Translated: CASSWGTSGPTGGEQFF.

This CDR3 is CASSPQRDTQYF. The CDR3 DNA reads TGTGCCAGCAGTCCCCAGAGGGATACGCAGTATTTT. The chain employs TRBV12-3 or TRBV12-4 and TRBJ2-3; the D is unclear. V lost 5 bases and J lost 6, with 9 bases in between. This CDR3 is 12 amino acids long.

In nucleotides, the CDR3 is TGTGCCAGCAGTTTAGGGTCTAGCGGCCAATACGAGCAGTACTTC. Translated, it gives CASSLGSSGQYEQYF. The rearrangement links TRBV27 to TRBJ2-7; 7 positions agree with TRBD2. The CDR3 has 15 amino acids. V lost 2 bases, J lost 4 bases, and 8 bases stayed unmatched. The germline V gene has CDR1 MNHEY and CDR2 SMNVEV (reference sequence).

CDR3 DNA: TGTGCCAGCAGTTTTTGGGAGACTGAAGCTTTCTTT. It specifies CASSFWETEAFF. The V and J genes are TRBV12-3 or TRBV12-4 and TRBJ1-1, with unresolved D. The CDR3 contains 12 residues. V was pared by 3 bases and J by 5 bases, with 7 bases between.

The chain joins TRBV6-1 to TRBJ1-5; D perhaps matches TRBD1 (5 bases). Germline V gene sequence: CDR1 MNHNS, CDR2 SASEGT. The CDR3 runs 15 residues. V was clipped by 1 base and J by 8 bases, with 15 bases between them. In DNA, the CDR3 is TGTGCCAGCAGTGAAGTTATGCAGGCAGGGAAGCCCCAGCATTTT. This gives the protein CASSEVMQAGKPQHF.

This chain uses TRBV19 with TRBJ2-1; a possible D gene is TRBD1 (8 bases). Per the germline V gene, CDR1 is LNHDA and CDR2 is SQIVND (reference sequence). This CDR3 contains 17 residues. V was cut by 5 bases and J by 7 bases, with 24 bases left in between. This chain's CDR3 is CASSAWEGQGALNEQFF. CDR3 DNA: TGTGCCAGTAGTGCTTGGGAGGGCCAGGGGGCGCTTAATGAGCAGTTCTTC.

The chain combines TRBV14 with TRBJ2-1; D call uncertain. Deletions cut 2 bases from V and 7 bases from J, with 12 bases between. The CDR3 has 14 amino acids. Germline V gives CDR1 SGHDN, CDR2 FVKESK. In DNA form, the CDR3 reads TGTGCCAGCAGCCAATACCAAGCCTGGAATGAGCAGTTCTTC. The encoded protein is CASSQYQAWNEQFF.

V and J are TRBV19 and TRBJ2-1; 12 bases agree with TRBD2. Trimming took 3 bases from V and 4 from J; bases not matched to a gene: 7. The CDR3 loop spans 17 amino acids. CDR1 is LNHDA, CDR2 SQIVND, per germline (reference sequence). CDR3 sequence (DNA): TGTGCCAGTAGTATTTCACTAGCGGGAGGCCTTTACAATGAGCAGTTCTTC. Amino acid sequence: CASSISLAGGLYNEQFF.

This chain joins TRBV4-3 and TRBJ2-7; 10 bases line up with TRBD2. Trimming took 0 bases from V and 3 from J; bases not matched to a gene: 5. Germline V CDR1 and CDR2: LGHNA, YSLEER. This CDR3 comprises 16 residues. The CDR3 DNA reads TGCGCCAGCAGCCAAGATCAGGCTAGCGGGAGCTACGAGCAGTACTTC. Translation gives CASSQDQASGSYEQYF.

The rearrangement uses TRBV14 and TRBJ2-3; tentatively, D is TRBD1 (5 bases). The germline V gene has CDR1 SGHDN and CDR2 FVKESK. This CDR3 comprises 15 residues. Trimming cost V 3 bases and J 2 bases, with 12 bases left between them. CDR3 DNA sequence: TGTGCCAGCAGCCAGGCCCGACAGTTCACAGATACGCAGTATTTT. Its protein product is CASSQARQFTDTQYF.

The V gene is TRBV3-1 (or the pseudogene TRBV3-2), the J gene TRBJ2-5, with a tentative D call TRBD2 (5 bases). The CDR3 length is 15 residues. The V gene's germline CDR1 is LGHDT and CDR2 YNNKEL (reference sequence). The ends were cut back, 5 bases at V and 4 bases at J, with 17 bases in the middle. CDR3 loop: CASSFTSGEGETQYF. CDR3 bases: TGTGCCAGCAGCTTCACTTCCGGCGAGGGAGAGACCCAGTACTTC.

The CDR3 DNA reads as TGTGCCAGCTCACCAAGGACAGGGGACTATGGCTACACCTTC. This encodes CASSPRTGDYGYTF. V usage is TRBV18 and J usage is TRBJ1-2, with TRBD1 matching over 9 bases. The CDR3 consists of 14 residues. Germline trimming cut 2 bases from V and 3 bases from J; bases unmatched to any gene: 1. Germline V gene lookup returns CDR1 KGHSH and CDR2 LQKENI.

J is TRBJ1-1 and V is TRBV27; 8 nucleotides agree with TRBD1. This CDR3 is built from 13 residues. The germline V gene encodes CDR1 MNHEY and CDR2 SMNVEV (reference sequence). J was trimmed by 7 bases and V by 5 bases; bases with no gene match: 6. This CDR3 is CASSVTGGIEAFF. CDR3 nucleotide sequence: TGTGCCAGCAGTGTCACAGGGGGGATTGAAGCTTTCTTT.

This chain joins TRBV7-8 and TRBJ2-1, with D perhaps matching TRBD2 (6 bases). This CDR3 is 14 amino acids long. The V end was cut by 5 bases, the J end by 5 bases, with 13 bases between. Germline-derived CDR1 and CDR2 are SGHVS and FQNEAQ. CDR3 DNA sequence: TGTGCCAGCAGCCAAAGGCGGGAACACAATGAGCAGTTCTTC. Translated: CASSQRREHNEQFF.

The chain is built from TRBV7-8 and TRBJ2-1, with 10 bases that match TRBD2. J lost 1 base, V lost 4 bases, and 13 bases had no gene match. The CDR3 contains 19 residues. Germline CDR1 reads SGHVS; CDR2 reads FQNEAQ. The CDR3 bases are TGTGCCAGCAGCTACGTGCCTAGCGGGAGAATCGGATCCTACAATGAGCAGTTCTTC. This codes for CASSYVPSGRIGSYNEQFF.

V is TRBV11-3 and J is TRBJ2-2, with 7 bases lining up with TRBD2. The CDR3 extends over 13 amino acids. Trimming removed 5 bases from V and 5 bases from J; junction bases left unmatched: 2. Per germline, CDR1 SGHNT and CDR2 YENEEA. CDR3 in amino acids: CASSPSGTGELFF. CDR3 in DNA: TGTGCCAGCAGCCCTAGCGGAACCGGGGAGCTGTTTTTT. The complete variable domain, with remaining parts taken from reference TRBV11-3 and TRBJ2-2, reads EAGVVQSPRYKIIEKKQPVAFWCNPISGHNTLYWYLQNLGQGPELLIRYENEEAVDDSQLPKDRFSAERLKGVDSTLKIQPAELGDSAVYLCASSPSGTGELFFGEGSRLTVL.

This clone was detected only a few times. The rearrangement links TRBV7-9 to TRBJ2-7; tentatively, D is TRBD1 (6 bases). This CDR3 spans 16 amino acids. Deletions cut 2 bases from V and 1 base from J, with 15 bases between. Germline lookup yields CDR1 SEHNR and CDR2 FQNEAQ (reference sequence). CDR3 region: CASSLKGQGISYEQYF. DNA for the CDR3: TGTGCCAGCAGCTTAAAGGGGCAGGGGATATCCTACGAGCAGTACTTC.